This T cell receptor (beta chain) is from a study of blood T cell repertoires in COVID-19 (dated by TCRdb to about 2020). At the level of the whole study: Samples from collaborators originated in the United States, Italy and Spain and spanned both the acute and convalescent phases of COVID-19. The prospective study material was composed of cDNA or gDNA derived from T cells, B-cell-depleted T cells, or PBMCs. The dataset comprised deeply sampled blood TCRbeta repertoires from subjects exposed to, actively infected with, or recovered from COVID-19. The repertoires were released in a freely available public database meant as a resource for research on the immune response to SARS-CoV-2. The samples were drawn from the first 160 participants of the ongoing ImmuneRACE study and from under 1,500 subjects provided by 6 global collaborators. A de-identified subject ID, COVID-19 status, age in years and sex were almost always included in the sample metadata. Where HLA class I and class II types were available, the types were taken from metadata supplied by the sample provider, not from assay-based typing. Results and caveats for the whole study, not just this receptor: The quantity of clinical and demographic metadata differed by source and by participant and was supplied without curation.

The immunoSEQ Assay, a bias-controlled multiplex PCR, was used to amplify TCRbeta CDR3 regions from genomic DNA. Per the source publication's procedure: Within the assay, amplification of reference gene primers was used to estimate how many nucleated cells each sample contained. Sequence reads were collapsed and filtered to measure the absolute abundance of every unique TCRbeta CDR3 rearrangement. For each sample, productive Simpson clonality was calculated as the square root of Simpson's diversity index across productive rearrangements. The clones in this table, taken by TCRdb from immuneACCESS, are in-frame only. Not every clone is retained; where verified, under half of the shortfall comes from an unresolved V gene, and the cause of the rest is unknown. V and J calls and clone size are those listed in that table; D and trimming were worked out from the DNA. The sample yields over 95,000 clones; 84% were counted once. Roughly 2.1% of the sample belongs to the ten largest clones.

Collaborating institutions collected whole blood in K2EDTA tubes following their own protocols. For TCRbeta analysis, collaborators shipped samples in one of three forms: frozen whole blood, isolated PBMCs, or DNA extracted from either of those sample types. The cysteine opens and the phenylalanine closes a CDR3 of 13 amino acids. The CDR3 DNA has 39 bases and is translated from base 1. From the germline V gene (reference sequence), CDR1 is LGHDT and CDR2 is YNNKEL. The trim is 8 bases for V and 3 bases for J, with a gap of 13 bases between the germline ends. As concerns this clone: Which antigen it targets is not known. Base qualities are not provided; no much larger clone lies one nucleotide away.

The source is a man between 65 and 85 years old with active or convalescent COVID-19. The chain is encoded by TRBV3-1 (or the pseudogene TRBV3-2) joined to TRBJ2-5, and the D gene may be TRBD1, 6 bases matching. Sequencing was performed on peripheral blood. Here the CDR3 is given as CASARTEKETQYF. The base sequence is TGTGCCAGCGCCCGGACAGAGAAAGAGACCCAGTACTTC.